A selection of T cell receptor beta chains follows, all from one sample in a study of cytomegalovirus exposure and HLA in healthy donors. Profiling relied on immunoSEQ multiplex PCR, and the TCRdb table lists in-frame clones only, not all of them. The sample lists 95,000 to 150,000 clones, roughly 79% seen once, with 2% to 2.5% in the top ten. Sequenced: PBMCs. Source of these receptors: a woman between 35 and 50 years old in good health and CMV-seronegative. The CDR3 runs from the conserved cysteine through the conserved F or W. A D gene is named only where the DNA matches it firmly. Size values are once, few and many counts, or a class for expanded clones, and some rows have none.

J: TRBJ1-1
D: TRBD1
size: once
V: TRBV19
DNA: TGTGCCAGTAGTCTCGGGACAGGGGCTGTGAACACTGAAGCTTTCTTT
CDR3: CASSLGTGAVNTEAFF

J: TRBJ1-1
D: -
size: -
V: TRBV6-6
DNA: TGTGCCAGCAGTTATGGCCCCTTGAACACTGAAGCTTTCTTT
CDR3: CASSYGPLNTEAFF

J: TRBJ2-5
D: TRBD2
size: -
V: TRBV10-2
DNA: TGCGCCAGCAGAGGGATGAACGGGGGGGTAGGAGAGACCCAGTACTTC
CDR3: CASRGMNGGVGETQYF

J: TRBJ1-2
D: TRBD1
size: few
V: TRBV6-6
DNA: TGTGCCAGCAGTTACTCCCTGACAGGGGGGAATGGCTACACCTTC
CDR3: CASSYSLTGGNGYTF

J: TRBJ2-5
D: -
size: -
V: TRBV4-2
DNA: TGTGCCGGCAGCCAAGAATACTACCAAGAGACCCAGTACTTC
CDR3: CAGSQEYYQETQYF

J: TRBJ2-1
D: TRBD2
size: -
V: TRBV7-3
DNA: TGTGCCAGCAGCGCGACTAGCGGGGTTGCCCAAAATGAGCAGTTCTTC
CDR3: CASSATSGVAQNEQFF

J: TRBJ2-3
D: TRBD2
size: -
V: TRBV7-6
DNA: TGTGCCAGCAGGCCCTCCATTAGCGGGACACAAACTAGCACAGATACGCAGTATTTT
CDR3: CASRPSISGTQTSTDTQYF

J: TRBJ1-2
D: -
size: -
V: TRBV7-6
DNA: TGTGCCAGCAGCTTAGCCCGGGTTGAAGGCTACACCTTC
CDR3: CASSLARVEGYTF

J: TRBJ2-1
D: -
size: -
V: TRBV5-1
DNA: TGCGCCAGCAGCTTGGCGGGCAATGAGCAGTTCTTC
CDR3: CASSLAGNEQFF

J: TRBJ2-2
D: TRBD2
size: -
V: TRBV5-4
DNA: TGTGCCAGCAGCGGCGGGAGGGGGCAGGTCACCGGGGAGCTGTTTTTT
CDR3: CASSGGRGQVTGELFF

J: TRBJ2-3
D: TRBD1
size: -
V: TRBV5-6
DNA: TGTGCCAGCAGCCCCGGACAGGGTAGAACAGATACGCAGTATTTT
CDR3: CASSPGQGRTDTQYF

J: TRBJ1-5
D: -
size: -
V: TRBV27
DNA: TGTGCCAGCAGTTTTGGAGGCAATAGCAATCAGCCCCAGCATTTT
CDR3: CASSFGGNSNQPQHF

J: TRBJ1-2
D: TRBD1
size: once
V: TRBV6-5
DNA: TGTGCCAGCAGACGGACAGGGGAACTCTATGGCTACACCTTC
CDR3: CASRRTGELYGYTF

J: TRBJ2-7
D: TRBD1
size: once
V: TRBV5-1
DNA: TGCGCCAGCAGCTTGGTAGGACAGGGGTACGAGCAGTACTTC
CDR3: CASSLVGQGYEQYF

J: TRBJ2-5
D: TRBD2
size: -
V: TRBV6-1
DNA: TGTGCCAGCAGTCAAAGACTAGCGGGGAAACAGACCCAGTACTTC
CDR3: CASSQRLAGKQTQYF

J: TRBJ2-3
D: TRBD2
size: -
V: TRBV6-6
DNA: TGTGCCAGCAGATCGGGACTATCCACAGATACGCAGTATTTT
CDR3: CASRSGLSTDTQYF

J: TRBJ1-5
D: -
size: -
V: TRBV4-1
DNA: TGCGCCAGCAGCCAAGACGTCGGCAGGAGGCAGCCCCAGCATTTT
CDR3: CASSQDVGRRQPQHF

J: TRBJ2-1
D: TRBD2
size: once
V: TRBV15
DNA: TGTGCCACCAGCAGACTCAGCGGGGGGCGATACAATGAGCAGTTCTTC
CDR3: CATSRLSGGRYNEQFF

J: TRBJ2-2
D: -
size: -
V: TRBV11-3
DNA: TGTGCCAGCAGCTCGACCGGGGAGCTGTTTTTT
CDR3: CASSSTGELFF

J: TRBJ1-3
D: -
size: -
V: TRBV5-1
DNA: TGCGCCAGCAGCTCGGGACACCCTGAACGAAACACCATATATTTT
CDR3: CASSSGHPERNTIYF